This TCR beta chain was captured in a study of metastatic and nonmetastatic thyroid tumors. At the level of the study: A comparison of repertoires was made across blood and tumor or nodule tissue from malignant and benign thyroid patients. Notes on the study in general: Benign nodules were reported to have significantly lower TCR beta diversity than malignant thyroid tumors, in blood and tumor.

Patients had received no treatment of any kind before thyroid surgery. Original methodology: A distant-metastasis classifier for papillary thyroid cancer was built using CDR3 differences across clinicopathological groups. TCRdb ran MiXCR on the PCR reads. V and J calls and clone size were set by TCRdb, not the authors. This table holds 65,000 or so clones, about 4% found once. A few counts support this clone. Its antigen is still unknown. The CDR3 consists of 15 residues. Germline assignment: CDR1 MNHEY and CDR2 SMNVEV (reference sequence). With 6 bases clipped from V and 7 bases from J, the junction kept 8 bases outside the gene matches.

The chain recombines TRBV27 with TRBJ2-7, with TRBD2 matching over 14 bases. Sample: blood. This TCR came from a female donor with papillary thyroid cancer or a benign thyroid nodule (not recorded which). Some clones in this sample may be carry-over from other donors' samples. CDR3 in DNA: TGTGCCAGCAGACGAGGGACTAGCGGGAGTCCGGAGCAGTACTTC. It is translated as CASRRGTSGSPEQYF.